This is a list of T cell receptor beta chains from one sample in a study of blood T cell repertoires in COVID-19. Sequenced by immunoSEQ multiplex PCR; TCRdb stores in-frame clones only, minus some. Here the sample spans roughly 120,000 clones, about 87% being singletons. Source material: peripheral blood. These TCRs come from a human donor in a cohort sampled during active COVID-19. Both conserved end residues are part of each CDR3. D genes are given only for firm matches. Some rows mark clone size as missing; the rest say once, few, many or name a class of expanded clone.

>TRBD1|TRBV4-3|TRBJ1-2|-
TGCGCCAGCAGCACATCATCCGACAGGGCCCATGGCTACACCTTC
CASSTSSDRAHGYTF
>-|TRBV28|TRBJ2-7|few
TGTGCCAGCACCCCTAGGTGGGCCTACGAGCAGTACTTC
CASTPRWAYEQYF
>-|TRBV12-3/TRBV12-4|TRBJ1-1|-
TGTGCCAGCCGACCAGGGGAGAGCACTGAAGCTTTCTTT
CASRPGESTEAFF
>-|TRBV12-5|TRBJ2-7|few
TGTGCTAGTAGCCAGGACTTTACCTCCTACGAGCAGTACTTC
CASSQDFTSYEQYF
>TRBD2|TRBV27|TRBJ2-3|-
TGTGCCAGCAGTTCTAGCGGGAGCCCCTCAGGTACGCAGTATTTT
CASSSSGSPSGTQYF
>-|TRBV3-1/TRBV3-2|TRBJ1-1|-
TGTGCCAGCAGCCCCTGGGAGGGCACTGAAGCTTTCTTT
CASSPWEGTEAFF
>-|TRBV28|TRBJ1-6|-
TGTGCCAGCAAGCCCCGGATCGACAGGAGCTCCTATAATTCACCCCTCCACTTT
CASKPRIDRSSYNSPLHF
>-|TRBV4-2|TRBJ1-5|-
TGTGCCAGCAGCCAAGAAGCCGGGGATCAGCCCCAGCATTTT
CASSQEAGDQPQHF
>-|TRBV4-2|TRBJ2-7|-
TGTGCCAGCAGCCCAGGGCGGAATCTTTGGCGGGGATCCTACGAGCAGTACTTC
CASSPGRNLWRGSYEQYF
>TRBD1|TRBV5-1|TRBJ1-2|-
TGCGCCAGCAGCTTAGTGGCCGGGACAGGATTTCACGGCTACACCTTC
CASSLVAGTGFHGYTF
>-|TRBV4-1|TRBJ1-2|-
TGCGCCAGCAGCCAAGCGGGGAAAGTTGCTAACTATGGCTACACCTTC
CASSQAGKVANYGYTF
>TRBD1|TRBV7-2|TRBJ1-1|-
TGTGCCAGCAGCTTAGGGGACAGGGCGAACACTGAAGCTTTCTTT
CASSLGDRANTEAFF
>TRBD1|TRBV4-3|TRBJ1-6|-
TGCGCCAGCAGCCCGGGACAGGCCCTCGGTTCACCCCTCCACTTT
CASSPGQALGSPLHF
>TRBD2|TRBV5-1|TRBJ2-3|-
TGCGCCAGCAGCTTGGTAGCGGGAGTGTGGACAGATACGCAGTATTTT
CASSLVAGVWTDTQYF
>TRBD2|TRBV5-1|TRBJ2-5|-
TGCGCCAGCAGCTTGGTTCGGACTAGCGGGAGTCCGGAGACCCAGTACTTC
CASSLVRTSGSPETQYF
>TRBD2|TRBV9|TRBJ2-7|-
TGTGCCAGCAGCGTAGCGGATAGCGGGTACGAGCAGTACTTC
CASSVADSGYEQYF
>-|TRBV20-1|TRBJ2-5|once
TGCAGTGCTCCAAACTCGGAGACCCAGTACTTC
CSAPNSETQYF
>TRBD1|TRBV19|TRBJ2-7|-
TGTGCCAGTAACGCGGGACAGGGTTACGAGCAGTACTTC
CASNAGQGYEQYF
>-|TRBV18|TRBJ2-1|-
TGTGCCAGCTCACTGCAGCTAGGCGATAATATGCAGTTCTTC
CASSLQLGDNMQFF
>-|TRBV10-3|TRBJ2-1|-
TGTGCCACGTCCACTCAGCGGGCCAACTTATACAATGAGCAGTTCTTC
CATSTQRANLYNEQFF
>-|TRBV27|TRBJ2-3|-
TGTGCCAGCAGTTTTTTTAGTGAGCCCCGCACAGATACGCAGTATTTT
CASSFFSEPRTDTQYF
>TRBD1|TRBV5-6|TRBJ1-6|-
TGTGCCAGCAGCCCGACAGGGATTTCACCCCTCCACTTT
CASSPTGISPLHF
>-|TRBV7-9|TRBJ2-1|-
TGTGCCAGCAGCTTAGAGGCGGGGGAGCAGTTCTTC
CASSLEAGEQFF
>-|TRBV27|TRBJ1-2|-
TGTGCCAGCAGTTTAGGGGGTTCAGGGAGGCACTATGGCTACACCTTC
CASSLGGSGRHYGYTF
>TRBD1|TRBV11-3|TRBJ1-1|-
TGTGCCAGCAGCCCCAGGACAGGGGAAAATGAAGCTTTCTTT
CASSPRTGENEAFF
>-|TRBV11-3|TRBJ2-1|-
TGTGCCAGCACCTTACGGGGGGAGCAGTTCTTC
CASTLRGEQFF
>TRBD1|TRBV11-3|TRBJ2-3|-
TGTGCCAGCAGCTTAGATCGGACAGGACAGCCCAGAACAGATACGCAGTATTTT
CASSLDRTGQPRTDTQYF
>TRBD1|TRBV28|TRBJ1-4|-
TGTGCCAGCAGGACCGGGACAGGGTATGAAAAACTGTTTTTT
CASRTGTGYEKLFF
>TRBD2|TRBV6-5|TRBJ2-2|-
TGTGCCAGCTCCGGGGCTAGCGGGCGTACCGGGGAGCTGTTTTTT
CASSGASGRTGELFF
>TRBD1|TRBV6-2/TRBV6-3|TRBJ1-2|once
TGTGCCAGCAGTTACTCGATAAGGACAGGGGGCGGCTACACCTTC
CASSYSIRTGGGYTF
>TRBD1|TRBV5-4|TRBJ1-3|-
TGTGCCAGCAGCACCCAGACAGGGTCAGGAAACACCATATATTTT
CASSTQTGSGNTIYF
>TRBD1|TRBV5-8|TRBJ2-1|-
TGTGCCAGCAGCAGAAAGACAGGGGGGAGCTCCTACAATGAGCAGTTCTTC
CASSRKTGGSSYNEQFF